Listed here are 18 T cell receptor beta chains from one sample, sequenced in a study of control samples from healthy donors and cancer patients. Profiled with immunoSEQ multiplex PCR; TCRdb holds only in-frame clones, not every one. The sample consists of some 150,000 clones, 90% to 95% of them appearing once. The material sequenced was blood. The source of these receptors is a woman aged 25 to 45 in good health.

The V call is TRBV21-1, the J call TRBJ2-2; TRBD2 is the table's D call, not checked against the DNA. TRBV21-1 is termed a pseudogene. The CDR3 loop spans 18 amino acids. CDR3 coding DNA: TGTGCCAGCAGCAAAGGGGCACTAGCGGCCCATAACACCGGGGAGCTGTTTTTT. Protein sequence: CASSKGALAAHNTGELFF.

This clone was picked up one time. The CDR3 region is CASSPDRGMNTEAFF. The CDR3 bases are TGTGCCAGCAGCCCGGACAGGGGCATGAACACTGAAGCTTTCTTT. The rearrangement links TRBV5-4 to TRBJ1-1; 9 nucleotides line up with TRBD1. The ends lost 4 bases at V and 0 bases at J; junction bases unmatched: 4. From germline, CDR1 is SGHNT and CDR2 YYREEE (reference sequence). The CDR3 totals 15 residues.

This rearrangement joins TRBV3-1 (or the pseudogene TRBV3-2) to TRBJ1-2, with D maybe TRBD1 (6 bases). This CDR3 comprises 14 residues. Germline-derived CDR1 and CDR2 are LGHDT and YNNKEL (reference sequence). The V end lost 5 bases, the J end lost 0 bases, and 10 bases lay between the germline ends. CDR3 coding DNA: TGTGCCAGCAGCAAACAGGGAACTAACTATGGCTACACCTTC. It codes for CASSKQGTNYGYTF.

The V call is TRBV5-1, the J call TRBJ2-5; D ambiguous. This CDR3 is 12 amino acids long. Trimming took 0 bases from V and 0 from J, leaving 0 bases between them. CDR1 is SGHRS, CDR2 YFSETQ, per germline. The CDR3 loop is CASSLDQETQYF. CDR3 coding DNA: TGCGCCAGCAGCTTGGACCAAGAGACCCAGTACTTC. The variable domain in full, with the rest retrieved from reference TRBV5-1 and TRBJ2-5, is KAGVTQTPRYLIKTRGQQVTLSCSPISGHRSVSWYQQTPGQGLQFLFEYFSETQRNKGNFPGRFSGRQFSNSRSEMNVSTLELGDSALYLCASSLDQETQYFGPGTRLLVL.

V and J are TRBV11-3 and TRBJ2-5; 8 nucleotides agree with TRBD2. From germline, CDR1 is SGHNT and CDR2 YENEEA. J lost 5 bases, V lost 1 base, and 0 bases had no gene match. The CDR3 extends over 13 amino acids. CDR3 region: CASSLAGGETQYF. As DNA, the CDR3 is TGTGCCAGCAGCTTAGCGGGAGGGGAGACCCAGTACTTC.

V is TRBV5-8 and J is TRBJ1-5; the match to TRBD1 covers 10 bases. Losses at the gene ends were 4 bases for V and 0 bases for J; bases not matched to a gene: 4. This CDR3 has 16 amino acids. Germline CDR1 SGHTS, CDR2 YDEGEE. The CDR3 spells CASSPGQGGSNQPQHF. CDR3 DNA sequence: TGTGCCAGCAGCCCCGGACAGGGGGGTAGCAATCAGCCCCAGCATTTT.

The chain carries TRBV7-3 and TRBJ2-1, with D tentatively TRBD1 (6 bases). The germline CDR1 and CDR2 sequences are SGHTA and FQGTGA. Between the trimmed V and J ends, which lost 5 bases and 4 bases, there was a span of 9 bases. CDR3 length: 13 residues. The CDR3 sequence is CASSGTSYNEQFF. In DNA, the CDR3 is TGTGCCAGCAGCGGGACATCTTACAATGAGCAGTTCTTC.

The rearrangement links TRBV27 to TRBJ2-1; 8 bases are a match to TRBD1. The CDR3 extends over 13 amino acids. Per the germline V gene, CDR1 is MNHEY and CDR2 is SMNVEV (reference sequence). V lost 6 bases and J lost 8; bases outside the gene matches: 6. CDR3 nucleotides: TGTGCCAGCAGAGAGACAGGGGTAGATGAGCAGTTCTTC. Protein sequence: CASRETGVDEQFF.

The chain carries TRBV6-5 and TRBJ1-4; D unclear. The germline V gene has CDR1 MNHEY and CDR2 SVGAGI. The ends were cut back, 0 bases at V and 2 bases at J, with 10 bases in the middle. The CDR3 length is 16 residues. The CDR3 here is CASSYSKWTTNEKLFF. The CDR3 nucleotides read TGTGCCAGCAGTTACTCGAAATGGACCACTAATGAAAAACTGTTTTTT.

The chain joins TRBV7-2 to TRBJ1-1; possible D gene TRBD1, 5 bases. V lost 4 bases and J lost 3, with 12 bases in between. Germline lookup yields CDR1 SGHTA and CDR2 FQGNSA. This CDR3 contains 14 residues. The CDR3 reads CASSSSHRYTEAFF. CDR3 sequence (DNA): TGTGCCAGCAGCTCCTCCCACAGGTACACTGAAGCTTTCTTT.

The V call is TRBV2, the J call TRBJ1-2, with a weak D call TRBD1 (6 bases). From germline, CDR1 is SNHLY and CDR2 FYNNEI. This CDR3 region has 14 residues. V gave up 7 bases and J gave up 0 bases, with 12 bases separating them. The CDR3 coding sequence is TGTGCCAGCAATGGGGGGGGGCCTAACTATGGCTACACCTTC. It specifies CASNGGGPNYGYTF. The variable domain in full, completed from reference TRBV2 and TRBJ1-2, reads EPEVTQTPSHQVTQMGQEVILRCVPISNHLYFYWYRQILGQKVEFLVSFYNNEISEKSEIFDDQFSVERPDGSNFTLKIRSTKLEDSAMYFCASNGGGPNYGYTFGSGTRLTVV.

J is TRBJ2-3 and V is TRBV7-6; D is perhaps TRBD1 (5 bases). V lost 1 base and J 5 bases, leaving 7 bases between the germline ends. CDR1 SGHVS and CDR2 FNYEAQ come from the germline V gene. The CDR3 runs to 13 residues. The CDR3 region is CASSLGTLDTQYF. DNA of the CDR3: TGTGCCAGCAGCTTAGGGACATTAGATACGCAGTATTTT.

The V call is TRBV30, the J call TRBJ2-7; possibly TRBD1 for D (8 bases). The CDR3 runs to 13 residues. V lost 2 bases, J lost 6 bases, and 14 bases lay in between. The germline CDR1 and CDR2 sequences are GTSNPN and SVGIG (reference sequence). CDR3 bases: TGTGCCTGGAGTCCTACAGGGGGGGGCGAGCAGTACTTC. It encodes CAWSPTGGGEQYF.

The genes are TRBV6-1 and TRBJ2-6, with TRBD1 matching 9 bases. Germline V gene sequence: CDR1 MNHNS, CDR2 SASEGT. The CDR3 contains 17 residues. Trimming cost V 4 bases and J 0 bases; bases outside gene matches: 4. The CDR3 loop is CASSAGTGFSGANVLTF. The CDR3 nucleotides read TGTGCCAGCAGTGCCGGGACAGGGTTCTCTGGGGCCAACGTCCTGACTTTC.

The chain couples TRBV29-1 to TRBJ1-2; TRBD1 matches 7 bases. The CDR3 runs to 14 residues. V lost 1 base and J lost 4; bases outside the gene matches: 6. The germline gives CDR1 SQVTM, CDR2 ANQGSEA. The CDR3 loop is CSVEGRGRSYGYTF. The CDR3 coding sequence is TGCAGCGTTGAAGGGAGGGGGCGTTCCTATGGCTACACCTTC.

The chain is built from TRBV7-2 and TRBJ2-7, with TRBD2 identical over 11 bases. V gave up 6 bases and J gave up 3 bases; unmatched junction bases: 1. CDR1 SGHTA and CDR2 FQGNSA come from the germline V gene. CDR3 length: 13 amino acids. The CDR3 nucleotides are TGTGCCAGCAGACTAGCGGGAGTCTACGAGCAGTACTTC. It translates to CASRLAGVYEQYF.

J is TRBJ2-1 and V is TRBV10-3; 13 positions agree with TRBD2. The germline gives CDR1 ENHRY, CDR2 SYGVKD. V was clipped by 1 base and J by 3 bases; unmatched bases: 6. The CDR3 has 18 residues. This CDR3 is CAISEWGTSGNVYNEQFF. Written as DNA, the CDR3 is TGTGCCATCAGTGAGTGGGGGACTAGCGGGAATGTCTACAATGAGCAGTTCTTC.

The chain has TRBV30 and TRBJ1-1; D gene uncertain. Germline V lookup: CDR1 GTSNPN, CDR2 SVGIG (reference sequence). Trimming shortened V by 4 bases and J by 1 base, and 10 bases separated the two germline ends. The length of the CDR3 is 13 residues. The CDR3 spells CAWTQTGNTEAFF. CDR3 sequence (DNA): TGTGCCTGGACCCAGACGGGGAACACTGAAGCTTTCTTT.